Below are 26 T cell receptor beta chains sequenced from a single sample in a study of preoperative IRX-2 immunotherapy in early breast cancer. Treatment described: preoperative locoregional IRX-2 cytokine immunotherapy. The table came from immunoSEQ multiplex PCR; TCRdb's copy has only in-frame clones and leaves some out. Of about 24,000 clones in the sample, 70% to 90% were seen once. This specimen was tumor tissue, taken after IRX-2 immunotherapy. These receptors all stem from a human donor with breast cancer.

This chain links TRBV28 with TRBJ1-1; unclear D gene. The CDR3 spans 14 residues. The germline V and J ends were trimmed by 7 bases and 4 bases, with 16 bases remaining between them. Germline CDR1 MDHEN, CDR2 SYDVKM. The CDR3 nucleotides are TGTGCCAGCATTAAAAGGGAGATGGGCACTGAAGCTTTCTTT. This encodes CASIKREMGTEAFF.

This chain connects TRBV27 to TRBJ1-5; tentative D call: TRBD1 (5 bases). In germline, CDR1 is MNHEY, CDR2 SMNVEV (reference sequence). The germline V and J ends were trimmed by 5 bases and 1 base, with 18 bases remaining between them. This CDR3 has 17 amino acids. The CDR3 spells CASSGGWWEGSNQPQHF. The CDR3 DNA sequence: TGTGCCAGCAGTGGGGGGTGGTGGGAAGGCAGCAATCAGCCCCAGCATTTT.

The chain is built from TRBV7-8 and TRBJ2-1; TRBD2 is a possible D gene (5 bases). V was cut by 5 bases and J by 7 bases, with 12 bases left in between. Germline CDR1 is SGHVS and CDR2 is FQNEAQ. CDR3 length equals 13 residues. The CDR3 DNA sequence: TGTGCCAGCAGCGTATCCGGGGTTAATGAGCAGTTCTTC. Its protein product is CASSVSGVNEQFF.

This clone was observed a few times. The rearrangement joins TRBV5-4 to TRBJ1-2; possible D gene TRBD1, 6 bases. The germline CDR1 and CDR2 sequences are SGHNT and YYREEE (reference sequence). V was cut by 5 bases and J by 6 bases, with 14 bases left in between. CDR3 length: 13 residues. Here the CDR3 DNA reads TGTGCCAGCAGTACAGGGTTTAGGGATGGCTACACCTTC. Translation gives CASSTGFRDGYTF.

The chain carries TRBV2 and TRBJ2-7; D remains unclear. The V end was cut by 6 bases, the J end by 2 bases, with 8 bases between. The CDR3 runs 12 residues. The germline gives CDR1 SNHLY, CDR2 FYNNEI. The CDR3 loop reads CASSILAYEQYF. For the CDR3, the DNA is TGTGCCAGCAGCATATTAGCCTACGAGCAGTACTTC.

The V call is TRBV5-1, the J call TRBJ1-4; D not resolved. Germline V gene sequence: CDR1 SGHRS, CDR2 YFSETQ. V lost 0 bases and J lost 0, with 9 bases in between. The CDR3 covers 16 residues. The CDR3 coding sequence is TGCGCCAGCAGCTTGGTAGGAGCTTCAACTAATGAAAAACTGTTTTTT. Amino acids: CASSLVGASTNEKLFF.

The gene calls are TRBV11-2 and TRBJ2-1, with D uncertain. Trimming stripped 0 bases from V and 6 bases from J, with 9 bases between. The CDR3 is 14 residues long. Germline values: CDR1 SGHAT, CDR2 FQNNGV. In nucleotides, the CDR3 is TGTGCCAGCAGCTTAGATAGGGAACGCAATGAGCAGTTCTTC. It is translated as CASSLDRERNEQFF.

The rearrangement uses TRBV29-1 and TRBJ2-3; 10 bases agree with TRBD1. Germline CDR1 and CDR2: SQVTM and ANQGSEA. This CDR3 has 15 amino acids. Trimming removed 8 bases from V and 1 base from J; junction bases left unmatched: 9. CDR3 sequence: CSTGFGTGGTDTQYF. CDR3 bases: TGCAGCACAGGCTTCGGGACAGGGGGCACAGATACGCAGTATTTT.

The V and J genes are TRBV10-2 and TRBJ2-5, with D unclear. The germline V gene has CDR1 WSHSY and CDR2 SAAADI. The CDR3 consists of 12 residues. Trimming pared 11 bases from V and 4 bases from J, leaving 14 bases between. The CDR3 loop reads CAAGSPGETQYF. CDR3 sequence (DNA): TGCGCCGCCGGGTCGCCGGGAGAGACCCAGTACTTC.

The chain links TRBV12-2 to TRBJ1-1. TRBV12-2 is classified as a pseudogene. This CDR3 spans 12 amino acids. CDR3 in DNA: TGTGCCAGCAGCCCTTGGAGCGGGGAAGCTTTCTTT. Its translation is CASSPWSGEAFF.

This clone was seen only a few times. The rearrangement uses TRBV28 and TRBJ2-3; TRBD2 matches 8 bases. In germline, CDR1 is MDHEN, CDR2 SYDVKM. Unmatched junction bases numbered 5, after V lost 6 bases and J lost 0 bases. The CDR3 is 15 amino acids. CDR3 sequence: CASRPGGQSTDTQYF. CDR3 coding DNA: TGTGCCAGCAGACCGGGGGGGCAGAGCACAGATACGCAGTATTTT.

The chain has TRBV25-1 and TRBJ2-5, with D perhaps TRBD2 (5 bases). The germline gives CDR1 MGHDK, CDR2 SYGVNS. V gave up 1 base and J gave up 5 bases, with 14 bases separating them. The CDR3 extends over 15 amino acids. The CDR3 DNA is TGTGCCAGCAGTGAATCCCGGGTCCGCGGGGAGACCCAGTACTTC. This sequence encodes CASSESRVRGETQYF.

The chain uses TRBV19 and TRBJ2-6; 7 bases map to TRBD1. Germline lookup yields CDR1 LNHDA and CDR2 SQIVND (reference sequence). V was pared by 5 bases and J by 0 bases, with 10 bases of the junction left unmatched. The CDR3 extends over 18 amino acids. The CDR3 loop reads CASSLPGTVSSGANVLTF. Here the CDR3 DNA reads TGTGCCAGTAGTCTACCCGGGACAGTTTCCTCTGGGGCCAACGTCCTGACTTTC.

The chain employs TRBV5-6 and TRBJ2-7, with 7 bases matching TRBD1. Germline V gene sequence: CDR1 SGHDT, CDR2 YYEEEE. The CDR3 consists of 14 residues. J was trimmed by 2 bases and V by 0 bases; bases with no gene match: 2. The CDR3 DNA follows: TGTGCCAGCAGCTTGGGACAGGGCCCCTACGAGCAGTACTTC. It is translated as CASSLGQGPYEQYF.

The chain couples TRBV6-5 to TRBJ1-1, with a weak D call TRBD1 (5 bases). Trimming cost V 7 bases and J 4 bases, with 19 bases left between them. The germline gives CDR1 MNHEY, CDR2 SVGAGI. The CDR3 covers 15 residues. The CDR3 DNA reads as TGTGCCAGCACCAAACTCGACAGTTCCCTCACTGAAGCTTTCTTT. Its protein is CASTKLDSSLTEAFF.

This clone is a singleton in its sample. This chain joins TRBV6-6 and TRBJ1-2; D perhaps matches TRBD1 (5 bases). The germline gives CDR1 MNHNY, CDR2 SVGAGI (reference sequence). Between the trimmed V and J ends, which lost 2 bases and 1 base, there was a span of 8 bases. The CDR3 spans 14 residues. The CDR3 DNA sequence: TGTGCCAGCAGTTACGCGGACATTAACTATGGCTACACCTTC. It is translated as CASSYADINYGYTF.

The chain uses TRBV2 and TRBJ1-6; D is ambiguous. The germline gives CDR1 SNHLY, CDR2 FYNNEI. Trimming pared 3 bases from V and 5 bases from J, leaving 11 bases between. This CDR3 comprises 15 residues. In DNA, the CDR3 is TGTGCCAGCAGTGAGCTAGGGTTCGATAATTCACCCCTCCACTTT. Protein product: CASSELGFDNSPLHF.

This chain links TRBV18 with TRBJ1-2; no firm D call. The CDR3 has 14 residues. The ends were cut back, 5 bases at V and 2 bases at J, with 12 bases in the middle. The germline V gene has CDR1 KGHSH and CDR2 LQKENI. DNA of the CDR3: TGTGCCAGCTCAGTGGGTCGGCAGAACTATGGCTACACCTTC. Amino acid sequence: CASSVGRQNYGYTF.

The CDR3 nucleotides are TGTGCCAGCAGCCAACGGACAGGGGGCGATTGGTACACTGAAGCTTTCTTT. Protein: CASSQRTGGDWYTEAFF. The chain carries TRBV4-2 and TRBJ1-1; 11 bases match TRBD1. This CDR3 has 17 amino acids. Germline V gene sequence: CDR1 LGHNA, CDR2 YNFKEQ. Trimming removed 2 bases from V and 3 bases from J; junction bases left unmatched: 8.

The DNA of the CDR3 is TGTGCCAGCAGTGAAGGGGACACAGGGGGCGGCTATAATTCACCCCTCCACTTT. Translating it yields CASSEGDTGGGYNSPLHF. This sequence joins TRBV2 and TRBJ1-6; 9 bases fit TRBD1. The CDR3 is 18 residues long. CDR1 and CDR2 (germline): SNHLY, FYNNEI. Trimming took 1 base from V and 3 from J; bases not matched to a gene: 7. The whole variable domain, remainder taken from reference TRBV2 and TRBJ1-6, is EPEVTQTPSHQVTQMGQEVILRCVPISNHLYFYWYRQILGQKVEFLVSFYNNEISEKSEIFDDQFSVERPDGSNFTLKIRSTKLEDSAMYFCASSEGDTGGGYNSPLHFGNGTRLTVT.

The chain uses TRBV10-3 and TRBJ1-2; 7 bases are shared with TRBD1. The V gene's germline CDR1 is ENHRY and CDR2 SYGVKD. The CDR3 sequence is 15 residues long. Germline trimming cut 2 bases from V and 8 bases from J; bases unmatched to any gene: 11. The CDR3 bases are TGTGCCATCAGTGAGGTATCGACAGGGTCTCGCGGCTACACCTTC. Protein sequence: CAISEVSTGSRGYTF.

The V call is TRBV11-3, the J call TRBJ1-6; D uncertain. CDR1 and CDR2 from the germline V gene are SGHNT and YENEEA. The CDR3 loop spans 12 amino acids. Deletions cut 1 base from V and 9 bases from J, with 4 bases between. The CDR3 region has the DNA TGTGCCAGCAGCTTAGTCCCTTCACCCCTCCACTTT. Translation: CASSLVPSPLHF.

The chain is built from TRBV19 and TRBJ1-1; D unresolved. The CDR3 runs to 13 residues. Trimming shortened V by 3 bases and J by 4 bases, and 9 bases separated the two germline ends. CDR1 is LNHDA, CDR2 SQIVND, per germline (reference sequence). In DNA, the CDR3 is TGTGCCAGTAGTATTATGGCGGGCACTGAAGCTTTCTTT. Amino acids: CASSIMAGTEAFF. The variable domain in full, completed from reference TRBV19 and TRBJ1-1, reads DGGITQSPKYLFRKEGQNVTLSCEQNLNHDAMYWYRQDPGQGLRLIYYSQIVNDFQKGDIAEGYSVSREKKESFPLTVTSAQKNPTAFYLCASSIMAGTEAFFGQGTRLTVV.

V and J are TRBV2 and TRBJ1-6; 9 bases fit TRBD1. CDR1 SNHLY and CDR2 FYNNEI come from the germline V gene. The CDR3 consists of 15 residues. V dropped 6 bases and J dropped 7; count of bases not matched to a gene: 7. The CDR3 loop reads CASRGQGLDNSPLHF. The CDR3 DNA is TGTGCCAGCAGAGGACAGGGGCTTGACAATTCACCCCTCCACTTT.

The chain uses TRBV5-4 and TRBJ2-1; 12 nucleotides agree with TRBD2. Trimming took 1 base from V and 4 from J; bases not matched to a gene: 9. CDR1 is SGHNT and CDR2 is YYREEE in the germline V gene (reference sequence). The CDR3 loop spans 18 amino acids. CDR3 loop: CASSLTSGGHSPYNEQFF. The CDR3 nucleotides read TGTGCCAGCAGCTTGACTAGCGGGGGGCACTCACCGTACAATGAGCAGTTCTTC.

The CDR3 bases are TGTGCCAGCAGCCCAGGGGGACAGGTGAGCTCCTACGAGCAGTACTTC. Translating it yields CASSPGGQVSSYEQYF. The chain uses TRBV11-3 and TRBJ2-7; 8 bases are shared with TRBD1. J lost 0 bases, V lost 5 bases, and 9 bases had no gene match. The CDR3 spans 16 residues. Germline values: CDR1 SGHNT, CDR2 YENEEA.